This TCR beta chain comes out of a study of CD8 T cells in ankylosing spondylitis. The CDR3 runs 17 residues. Germline V gives CDR1 LNHDA, CDR2 SQIVND (reference sequence). Trimming took 0 bases from V and 0 from J; bases not matched to a gene: 5. 5'-RACE, quantitative and with molecular barcodes, yielded the TCR beta libraries. TCRdb itself ran the 5' RACE reads through MiXCR, one entry per CDR3 protein. The table shows hundreds of thousands of distinct CDR3 sequences, with roughly 22% occurring only once. This sequence joins TRBV19 and TRBJ1-5; 7 bases are a match to TRBD1. Sequencing was performed on blood, either unsorted or a sorted T cell fraction (not recorded which). This receptor was identified in a male donor with ankylosing spondylitis or in good health (not recorded which). CDR3 DNA sequence: TGTGCCAGTAGTATAGATCCGACAGGGTTTAGCAATCAGCCCCAGCATTTT. This sequence encodes CASSIDPTGFSNQPQHF.